One sample yielded the 21 T cell receptor beta chains listed below, sequenced in a study of blood T cell repertoires in COVID-19. Sequencing used immunoSEQ multiplex PCR; TCRdb keeps in-frame clones, though not all of them. The table lists some 390,000 clones, around 89% of them singletons. Material: peripheral blood. Receptors were obtained from a woman in her thirties or forties with COVID-19, enrolled during active disease.

V and J are TRBV29-1 and TRBJ1-4, with D possibly TRBD1 on 5 matching bases. Germline CDR1 is SQVTM and CDR2 is ANQGSEA. The CDR3 totals 17 residues. The V end lost 6 bases, the J end lost 2 bases, and 22 bases lay between the germline ends. CDR3 region: CSVSGGIPMETNEKLFF. Here the CDR3 DNA reads TGCAGCGTCTCCGGGGGGATACCTATGGAGACTAATGAAAAACTGTTTTTT.

The rearrangement joins TRBV4-3 to TRBJ2-7; no firm D call. Germline-derived CDR1 and CDR2 are LGHNA and YSLEER. CDR3 size: 13 residues. V was clipped by 0 bases and J by 3 bases, with 6 bases between them. The CDR3 DNA follows: TGCGCCAGCAGCCAAGACAGAAACTACGAGCAGTACTTC. This codes for CASSQDRNYEQYF.

Only one count was recorded for this clone. This chain uses TRBV9 with TRBJ2-3; D not resolved. V was shortened by 3 bases and J by 1 base, with 12 bases between the two germline ends. This CDR3 contains 15 residues. The germline CDR1 and CDR2 sequences are SGDLS and YYNGEE. CDR3 loop: CASSGPAIGTDTQYF. In DNA, the CDR3 is TGTGCCAGCAGCGGGCCAGCGATTGGCACAGATACGCAGTATTTT.

Concerning this clone itself: Different DNA sequences within this sample yield the same CDR3. The genes are TRBV19 and TRBJ1-5; D may be TRBD1 (6 bases). CDR1 and CDR2 (germline): LNHDA, SQIVND (reference sequence). The CDR3 consists of 14 residues. Trimming took off 3 bases at V and 2 bases at J, with 8 bases between the two ends. The CDR3 reads CASSMTGGNQPQHF. CDR3 coding DNA: TGTGCCAGTAGTATGACAGGCGGCAATCAGCCCCAGCATTTT. The complete variable domain, with remaining parts taken from reference TRBV19 and TRBJ1-5, reads DGGITQSPKYLFRKEGQNVTLSCEQNLNHDAMYWYRQDPGQGLRLIYYSQIVNDFQKGDIAEGYSVSREKKESFPLTVTSAQKNPTAFYLCASSMTGGNQPQHFGDGTRLSIL.

The CDR3 reads CASSYSRGAYGYTF. The CDR3 bases are TGTGCCAGCAGTTACTCACGGGGGGCGTACGGCTACACCTTC. The rearrangement links TRBV6-5 to TRBJ1-2, with TRBD1 as a possible D gene (6 bases). CDR1 and CDR2 from the germline V gene are MNHEY and SVGAGI. Trimming removed 0 bases at V and 8 bases at J, with 13 bases between. The CDR3 runs 14 residues.

The chain links TRBV4-3 to TRBJ1-2; possibly TRBD1 for D (5 bases). Trimming pared 1 base from V and 2 bases from J, leaving 14 bases between. Per germline, CDR1 LGHNA and CDR2 YSLEER. The CDR3 runs 16 residues. In DNA form, the CDR3 reads TGCGCCAGCAGCCAAGGGGGGGGAGGACCGAACTATGGCTACACCTTC. This translates into CASSQGGGGPNYGYTF.

The rearrangement joins TRBV6-5 to TRBJ2-2, with 9 bases matching TRBD1. From germline, CDR1 is MNHEY and CDR2 SVGAGI. Unmatched junction bases numbered 5, after V lost 5 bases and J lost 4 bases. The CDR3 length is 15 residues. CDR3 DNA sequence: TGTGCCAGCAGTAGGACAGGGGTGGGCACCGGGGAGCTGTTTTTT. Translating gives CASSRTGVGTGELFF.

The rearrangement links TRBV28 to TRBJ2-4; D perhaps matches TRBD1 (6 bases). The CDR3 extends over 18 amino acids. Germline-derived CDR1 and CDR2 are MDHEN and SYDVKM. The V end was cut by 1 base, the J end by 0 bases, with 16 bases between. The CDR3, as DNA: TGTGCCAGCAGTTTATTCAATGGACAGAGCCTAGCCAAAAACATTCAGTACTTC. Amino acid sequence: CASSLFNGQSLAKNIQYF. Combining the CDR3 with reference TRBV28 and TRBJ2-4 gives the whole variable domain DVKVTQSSRYLVKRTGEKVFLECVQDMDHENMFWYRQDPGLGLRLIYFSYDVKMKEKGDIPEGYSVSREKKERFSLILESASTNQTSMYLCASSLFNGQSLAKNIQYFGAGTRLSVL.

This clone appeared once. The gene calls are TRBV4-3 and TRBJ2-7; D perhaps matches TRBD1 (6 bases). This CDR3 comprises 14 residues. The germline CDR1 and CDR2 sequences are LGHNA and YSLEER. V was clipped by 0 bases and J by 6 bases, with 12 bases between them. The CDR3 is CASSQEGARTEQYF. The CDR3 DNA sequence: TGCGCCAGCAGCCAAGAGGGGGCGAGAACCGAGCAGTACTTC.

The chain employs TRBV7-9 and TRBJ2-7, with TRBD2 matching 7 bases. CDR3 length equals 14 residues. J lost 0 bases, V lost 2 bases, and 1 base had no gene match. Germline V gives CDR1 SEHNR, CDR2 FQNEAQ (reference sequence). The DNA of the CDR3 is TGTGCCAGCAGCTTAACTAGCGACTCCTACGAGCAGTACTTC. Encoded protein: CASSLTSDSYEQYF.

V and J are TRBV19 and TRBJ2-1, with D tentatively TRBD2 (5 bases). The CDR3 consists of 14 residues. V was shortened by 6 bases and J by 10 bases, with 19 bases between the two germline ends. In germline, CDR1 is LNHDA, CDR2 SQIVND (reference sequence). This CDR3 reads CASRPSRTAREQFF. The CDR3 DNA reads as TGTGCCAGTAGACCTAGCCGGACGGCCAGGGAGCAGTTCTTC.

The chain carries TRBV18 and TRBJ1-2; possible D gene TRBD1, 6 bases. The CDR3 sequence is 16 residues long. CDR1 KGHSH and CDR2 LQKENI come from the germline V gene. The V gene lost 1 base and the J gene lost 8 bases, with 20 bases spanning the gap. Here the CDR3 reads CASSPRPGGAVDGYTF. The CDR3 DNA follows: TGTGCCAGCTCACCACGGCCGGGGGGCGCGGTGGACGGCTACACCTTC. The whole variable domain, remainder taken from reference TRBV18 and TRBJ1-2, is NAGVMQNPRHLVRRRGQEARLRCSPMKGHSHVYWYRQLPEEGLKFMVYLQKENIIDESGMPKERFSAEFPKEGPSILRIQQVVRGDSAAYFCASSPRPGGAVDGYTFGSGTRLTVV.

The rearrangement joins TRBV3-1 (or the pseudogene TRBV3-2) to TRBJ2-3, with 9 nucleotides matching TRBD2. The CDR3 spans 17 residues. Germline CDR1 and CDR2: LGHDT and YNNKEL (reference sequence). Losses at the gene ends were 0 bases for V and 6 bases for J; bases not matched to a gene: 10. The CDR3 loop is CASSQDRGGGAADTQYF. The CDR3 region has the DNA TGTGCCAGCAGCCAAGACCGCGGCGGGGGGGCGGCGGATACGCAGTATTTT.

The J gene is TRBJ2-7, the V gene TRBV5-1; D remains unclear. Germline-derived CDR1 and CDR2 are SGHRS and YFSETQ. V was shortened by 6 bases and J by 0 bases, with 7 bases between the two germline ends. This CDR3 is 12 amino acids long. The CDR3 protein is CASMSLSYEQYF. DNA for the CDR3: TGCGCCAGCATGAGTCTCTCCTACGAGCAGTACTTC.

This chain connects TRBV27 to TRBJ2-6; 8 nucleotides align to TRBD1. Germline V gene sequence: CDR1 MNHEY, CDR2 SMNVEV (reference sequence). There are 17 residues in the CDR3. V shed 7 bases and J 0 bases; nucleotides not matched to a gene: 8. In nucleotides, the CDR3 is TGTGCCAGCACGCTGACAGGGGTTCTCTCTGGGGCCAACGTCCTGACTTTC. Its translation: CASTLTGVLSGANVLTF. The variable domain in full, completed from reference TRBV27 and TRBJ2-6, reads EAQVTQNPRYLITVTGKKLTVTCSQNMNHEYMSWYRQDPGLGLRQIYYSMNVEVTDKGDVPEGYKVSRKEKRNFPLILESPSPNQTSLYFCASTLTGVLSGANVLTFGAGSRLTVL.

The J gene is TRBJ2-5, the V gene TRBV7-9; 13 bases align to TRBD2. V lost 3 bases, J lost 1 base, and 11 bases stayed unmatched. The CDR3 runs 19 residues. CDR1 and CDR2 from the germline V gene are SEHNR and FQNEAQ (reference sequence). The CDR3 DNA is TGTGCCAGCAGCTTTCGCCCGGGACTAGCGGGGTTCGGCCAAGAGACCCAGTACTTC. It translates to CASSFRPGLAGFGQETQYF.

The chain combines TRBV10-3 with TRBJ1-2; a weak D match, TRBD1 (5 bases). The V end lost 2 bases, the J end lost 3 bases, and 13 bases lay between the germline ends. The CDR3 length is 15 residues. Germline V gene lookup returns CDR1 ENHRY and CDR2 SYGVKD. The CDR3 protein is CAISETGSSYYGYTF. CDR3 nucleotides: TGTGCCATCAGTGAGACAGGTTCTTCCTACTATGGCTACACCTTC.

The rearrangement uses TRBV10-3 and TRBJ2-3; 12 nucleotides align to TRBD2. There are 16 residues in the CDR3. From germline, CDR1 is ENHRY and CDR2 SYGVKD. V trimming: 5 bases; J trimming: 0 bases; junction bases outside the gene matches: 3. This CDR3 reads CAISRLAGVSTDTQYF. In nucleotides, the CDR3 is TGTGCCATCAGTCGACTAGCGGGGGTAAGCACAGATACGCAGTATTTT.

This chain links TRBV27 with TRBJ1-2; D may be TRBD1 (6 bases). CDR3 length: 15 residues. Trimming took off 4 bases at V and 2 bases at J, with 14 bases between the two ends. Germline CDR1 and CDR2: MNHEY and SMNVEV (reference sequence). The DNA for the CDR3 is TGTGCCAGCAGTTCGGGGGGGGCAGACAACTATGGCTACACCTTC. This gives the protein CASSSGGADNYGYTF.

The gene calls are TRBV28 and TRBJ1-2, with TRBD1 matching 8 bases. Germline values: CDR1 MDHEN, CDR2 SYDVKM. V shed 4 bases, J shed 4 bases, and the junction held 5 bases outside the gene matches. This CDR3 region has 14 residues. CDR3 sequence: CASSSDRAGYGYTF. CDR3 in DNA: TGTGCCAGCAGTTCGGACAGGGCTGGCTATGGCTACACCTTC.

The J gene is TRBJ2-2, the V gene TRBV19; 7 nucleotides agree with TRBD1. CDR3 length: 15 amino acids. Per the germline V gene, CDR1 is LNHDA and CDR2 is SQIVND (reference sequence). V was pared by 5 bases and J by 3 bases, with 6 bases of the junction left unmatched. The CDR3 reads CASSEGTAYTGELFF. CDR3 nucleotides: TGTGCCAGTAGTGAAGGGACAGCCTACACCGGGGAGCTGTTTTTT.